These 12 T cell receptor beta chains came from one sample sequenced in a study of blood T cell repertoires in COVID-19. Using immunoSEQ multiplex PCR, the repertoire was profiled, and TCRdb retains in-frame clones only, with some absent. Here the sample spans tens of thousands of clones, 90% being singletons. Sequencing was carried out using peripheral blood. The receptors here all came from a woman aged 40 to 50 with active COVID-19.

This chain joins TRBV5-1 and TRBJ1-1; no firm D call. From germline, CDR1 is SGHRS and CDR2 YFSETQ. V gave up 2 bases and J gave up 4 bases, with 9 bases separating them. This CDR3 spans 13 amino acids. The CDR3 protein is CASSFEEPTEAFF. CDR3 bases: TGCGCCAGCAGCTTCGAGGAACCCACTGAAGCTTTCTTT.

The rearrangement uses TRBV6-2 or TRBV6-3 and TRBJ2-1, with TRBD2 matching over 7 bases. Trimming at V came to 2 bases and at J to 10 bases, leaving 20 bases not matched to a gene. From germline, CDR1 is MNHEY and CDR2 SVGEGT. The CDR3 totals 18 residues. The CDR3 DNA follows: TGTGCCAGCAGTTACAACCCCGGGTGGGGGGGTCCTAATGGGGAGCAGTTCTTC. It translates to CASSYNPGWGGPNGEQFF.

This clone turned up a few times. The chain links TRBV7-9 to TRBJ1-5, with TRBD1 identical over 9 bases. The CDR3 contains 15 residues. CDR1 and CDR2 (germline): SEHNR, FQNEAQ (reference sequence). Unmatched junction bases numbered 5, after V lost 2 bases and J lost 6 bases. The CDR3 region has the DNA TGTGCCAGCAGCTTATCAGGACAGGGGAGTCAGCCCCAGCATTTT. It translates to CASSLSGQGSQPQHF.

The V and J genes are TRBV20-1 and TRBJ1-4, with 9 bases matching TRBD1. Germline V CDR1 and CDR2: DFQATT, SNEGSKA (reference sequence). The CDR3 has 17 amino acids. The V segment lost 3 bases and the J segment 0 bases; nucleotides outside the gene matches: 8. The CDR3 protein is CSASSTGGSATNEKLFF. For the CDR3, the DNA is TGCAGTGCTAGTTCGACAGGGGGGTCGGCAACTAATGAAAAACTGTTTTTT.

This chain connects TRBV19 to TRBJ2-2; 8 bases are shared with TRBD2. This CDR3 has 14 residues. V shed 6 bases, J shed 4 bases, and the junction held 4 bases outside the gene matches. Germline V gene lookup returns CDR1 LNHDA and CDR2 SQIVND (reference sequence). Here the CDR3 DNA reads TGTGCCAGTAGATTGGCGGGGGGCACCGGGGAGCTGTTTTTT. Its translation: CASRLAGGTGELFF. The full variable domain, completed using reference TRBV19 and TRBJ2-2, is DGGITQSPKYLFRKEGQNVTLSCEQNLNHDAMYWYRQDPGQGLRLIYYSQIVNDFQKGDIAEGYSVSREKKESFPLTVTSAQKNPTAFYLCASRLAGGTGELFFGEGSRLTVL.

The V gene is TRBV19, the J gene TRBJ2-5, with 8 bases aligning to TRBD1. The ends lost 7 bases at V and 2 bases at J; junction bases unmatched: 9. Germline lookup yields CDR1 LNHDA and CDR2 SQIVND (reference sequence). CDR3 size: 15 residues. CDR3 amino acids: CASKDRGSQQETQYF. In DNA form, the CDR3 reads TGTGCCAGTAAAGACAGGGGCTCTCAGCAAGAGACCCAGTACTTC. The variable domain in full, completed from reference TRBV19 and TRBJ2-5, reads DGGITQSPKYLFRKEGQNVTLSCEQNLNHDAMYWYRQDPGQGLRLIYYSQIVNDFQKGDIAEGYSVSREKKESFPLTVTSAQKNPTAFYLCASKDRGSQQETQYFGPGTRLLVL.

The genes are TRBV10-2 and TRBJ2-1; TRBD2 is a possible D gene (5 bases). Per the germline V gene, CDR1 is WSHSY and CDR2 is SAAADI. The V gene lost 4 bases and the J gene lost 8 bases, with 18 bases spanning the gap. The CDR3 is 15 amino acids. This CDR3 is CASSGSARPVHEQFF. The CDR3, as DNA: TGCGCCAGCAGTGGTAGCGCGCGGCCAGTCCATGAGCAGTTCTTC.

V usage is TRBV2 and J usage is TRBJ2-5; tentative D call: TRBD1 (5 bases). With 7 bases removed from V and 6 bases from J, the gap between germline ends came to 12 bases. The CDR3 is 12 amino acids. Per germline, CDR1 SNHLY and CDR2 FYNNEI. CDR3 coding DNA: TGTGCCAGCACAGGGTTGGGAAAGACCCAGTACTTC. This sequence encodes CASTGLGKTQYF.

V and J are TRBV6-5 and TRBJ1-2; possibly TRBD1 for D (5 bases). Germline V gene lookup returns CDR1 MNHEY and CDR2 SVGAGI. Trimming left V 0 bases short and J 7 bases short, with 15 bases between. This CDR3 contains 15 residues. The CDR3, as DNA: TGTGCCAGCAGTTACTCGAGATCCAGGGAGGGTGGCTACACCTTC. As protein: CASSYSRSREGGYTF.

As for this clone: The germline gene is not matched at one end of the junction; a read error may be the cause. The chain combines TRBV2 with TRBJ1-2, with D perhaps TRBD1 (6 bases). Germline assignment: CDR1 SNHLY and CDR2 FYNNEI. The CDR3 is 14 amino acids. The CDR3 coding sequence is TGTGCCAACAGTGAGGAGACAGGTGGCTATGGCTACACCTTC. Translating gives CANSEETGGYGYTF.

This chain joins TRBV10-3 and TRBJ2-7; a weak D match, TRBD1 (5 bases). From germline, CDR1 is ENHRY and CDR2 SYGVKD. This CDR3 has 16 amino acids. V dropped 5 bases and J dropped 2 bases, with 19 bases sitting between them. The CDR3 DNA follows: TGTGCCATCAGTATGGGGTCCGCAGGGTTAGCCTACGAGCAGTACTTC. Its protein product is CAISMGSAGLAYEQYF.

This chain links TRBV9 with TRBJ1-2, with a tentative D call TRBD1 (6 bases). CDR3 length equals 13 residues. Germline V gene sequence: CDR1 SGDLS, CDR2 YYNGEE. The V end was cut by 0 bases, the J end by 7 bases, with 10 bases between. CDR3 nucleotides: TGTGCCAGCAGCGTAGAAGGGGGGGGTGGCTACACCTTC. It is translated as CASSVEGGGGYTF.